The 31 T cell receptor beta chains given below trace back to one sample, sequenced in a study of monozygotic twins with inflammatory bowel disease. TCRdb reprocessed the 5' RACE reads and reports one entry per CDR3 protein, with no DNA. The clone table shows fewer than 550,000 distinct CDR3 sequences, with the ten largest holding about 2.4%. Sequencing input: blood. Every receptor here comes from a human donor with ulcerative colitis or Crohn's disease, or a healthy co-twin of an affected twin (not recorded which).

The J gene is TRBJ1-5, the V gene TRBV5-8; TCRdb designates TRBD1, a call that cannot be tested without DNA. Germline CDR1 reads SGHTS; CDR2 reads YDEGEE. This CDR3 comprises 15 residues. This CDR3 is CASSKDRGGSQPQHF.

This sequence joins TRBV29-1 and TRBJ2-2; the TRBD2 assignment by TCRdb is unverifiable without DNA. The CDR3 has 15 residues. Per germline, CDR1 SQVTM and CDR2 ANQGSEA. This CDR3 is CSVADASPNTGELFF.

V gene TRBV7-8 combines with J gene TRBJ1-1. This CDR3 is 14 amino acids long. The V gene's germline CDR1 is SGHVS and CDR2 FQNEAQ. This CDR3 is CASSSLGQNTEAFF.

The chain joins TRBV5-1 to TRBJ2-1; TCRdb calls TRBD2, which cannot be checked without DNA. The germline V gene has CDR1 SGHRS and CDR2 YFSETQ. CDR3 length: 15 residues. The CDR3 region is CASSWTSGYVNEQFF.

The rearrangement links TRBV20-1 to TRBJ1-1. Per the germline V gene, CDR1 is DFQATT and CDR2 is SNEGSKA (reference sequence). The CDR3 sequence is 13 residues long. CDR3 in amino acids: CSARDMKNTEAFF.

The V gene is TRBV10-3, the J gene TRBJ1-2. The CDR3 is 13 amino acids. Germline-derived CDR1 and CDR2 are ENHRY and SYGVKD. The CDR3 sequence is CAISERTNYGYTF.

The chain couples TRBV24-1 to TRBJ2-3; TCRdb's assignment of TRBD2 cannot be checked, as there is no DNA. Germline V gives CDR1 KGHDR, CDR2 SFDVKD. The CDR3 is made up of 16 amino acids. CDR3 loop: CATSDLSGGSYGTQYF.

This sequence joins TRBV5-1 and TRBJ2-3; the TCRdb D gene call, TRBD2, has no DNA to confirm it. Germline CDR1 reads SGHRS; CDR2 reads YFSETQ. This CDR3 has 13 residues. The CDR3 reads CASTQGLGDTQYF.

The V call is TRBV3-1, the J call TRBJ2-7; no DNA is available, so the TRBD2 call from TCRdb remains unchecked. Germline assignment: CDR1 LGHDT and CDR2 YNNKEL (reference sequence). The CDR3 consists of 17 residues. Here the CDR3 reads CASSQDPSGGSSYEQYF.

This chain connects TRBV20-1 to TRBJ2-1; TCRdb names TRBD2, which stays unverified in the absence of DNA. Germline V gene lookup returns CDR1 DFQATT and CDR2 SNEGSKA (reference sequence). This CDR3 has 12 amino acids. The CDR3 region is CSARGPAGEQFF.

This sequence joins TRBV5-1 and TRBJ1-3; without DNA, the TCRdb call of TRBD1 cannot be checked. The CDR3 runs 13 residues. Germline V gene data show CDR1 as SGHRS and CDR2 as YFSETQ. CDR3 region: CASSPTERNTIYF.

V is TRBV5-6 and J is TRBJ1-2; TCRdb gives TRBD1 as the D gene, but with no DNA this cannot be confirmed. Germline CDR1 SGHDT, CDR2 YYEEEE. There are 15 residues in the CDR3. The CDR3 region is CASSLAGQGGTGYTF.

The CDR3 is CSVGVGSEQFF. This chain connects TRBV29-1 to TRBJ2-1; TCRdb's D call of TRBD2 is untestable without DNA. Germline V gives CDR1 SQVTM, CDR2 ANQGSEA. The CDR3 covers 11 residues.

The rearrangement joins TRBV7-2 to TRBJ2-7; checking the TCRdb D call of TRBD2 is not possible without DNA. This CDR3 has 15 amino acids. From germline, CDR1 is SGHTA and CDR2 FQGNSA. This CDR3 is CASIRDSQSSYEQYF.

This chain uses TRBV7-2 with TRBJ2-2; absent DNA, TCRdb's TRBD1 call cannot be checked. CDR1 and CDR2 from the germline V gene are SGHTA and FQGNSA. The CDR3 is made up of 17 amino acids. The CDR3 sequence is CASSPRGVDRVTGELFF.

The CDR3 spells CATTRGLRAETQYF. The chain employs TRBV5-1 and TRBJ2-5; TCRdb indicates TRBD2, and absent DNA this call remains unverified. The CDR3 is 14 residues long. Germline V gene lookup returns CDR1 SGHRS and CDR2 YFSETQ.

This rearrangement joins TRBV6-2 or TRBV6-3 to TRBJ2-5. The CDR3 is 12 residues long. Germline V gives CDR1 MNHEY, CDR2 SVGEGT. This CDR3 is CSSSYARETQYF.

The CDR3 protein is CASSQLLVGTGELFF. The chain employs TRBV14 and TRBJ2-2; lacking DNA, the TRBD2 call made by TCRdb goes unchecked. The CDR3 length is 15 residues. Per the germline V gene, CDR1 is SGHDN and CDR2 is FVKESK.

The J gene is TRBJ1-1, the V gene TRBV2; with no DNA, the TCRdb D assignment of TRBD1 cannot be verified. Germline V gene data show CDR1 as SNHLY and CDR2 as FYNNEI. This CDR3 spans 15 amino acids. The CDR3 is CASSVGAIRTAQAFF.

The chain links TRBV18 to TRBJ2-1. The CDR3 loop spans 15 amino acids. CDR1 KGHSH and CDR2 LQKENI come from the germline V gene. The CDR3 protein is CASSRRWSSYNEQFF.

V gene TRBV12-3 or TRBV12-4 combines with J gene TRBJ2-5; TCRdb proposes TRBD1, but this gene call is untestable without DNA. The CDR3 is 14 residues long. The CDR3 sequence is CASRGQGSTGTQYF.

The J gene is TRBJ1-4, the V gene TRBV7-2; the TCRdb D gene call, TRBD1, has no DNA to confirm it. The CDR3 is 14 residues long. Germline lookup yields CDR1 SGHTA and CDR2 FQGNSA. The CDR3 loop reads CASSFRDKNEKLFF.

This sequence joins TRBV19 and TRBJ2-2; the TCRdb call, TRBD2, lacks DNA for checking. The CDR3 covers 14 residues. CDR1 and CDR2 (germline): LNHDA, SQIVND (reference sequence). Here the CDR3 reads CASSMGGRAGELFF.

The chain recombines TRBV5-1 with TRBJ2-5; TCRdb's D call, TRBD2, is unchecked because there is no DNA. The germline gives CDR1 SGHRS, CDR2 YFSETQ. The CDR3 is made up of 15 amino acids. CDR3 in amino acids: CASSLEASGPATQYF.

The chain is built from TRBV6-9 and TRBJ2-7; TCRdb reports TRBD2, a call that lacks DNA to check it against. This CDR3 region has 15 residues. Germline V lookup: CDR1 MNHGY, CDR2 SVAAGI. The CDR3 sequence is CANMGIAGGSYEQYF.

This chain's CDR3 is CASSTVGDTQYF. V is TRBV25-1 and J is TRBJ2-3. The CDR3 is 12 amino acids. CDR1 is MGHDK and CDR2 is SYGVNS in the germline V gene.

The chain combines TRBV7-9 with TRBJ1-3; the TCRdb call, TRBD1, lacks DNA for checking. The CDR3 extends over 15 amino acids. Looked up from germline, CDR1 is SEHNR and CDR2 is FQNEAQ (reference sequence). The CDR3: CASSLVTGRGNTIYF.

V gene TRBV5-1 combines with J gene TRBJ2-2; the TCRdb D gene call, TRBD2, has no DNA to confirm it. The CDR3 is 16 residues long. Germline CDR1 is SGHRS and CDR2 is YFSETQ. CDR3 sequence: CASSLFSGGYTGELFF.

The J gene is TRBJ1-4, the V gene TRBV5-1; the TCRdb call, TRBD1, lacks DNA for checking. The CDR3 loop spans 14 amino acids. Germline V gene sequence: CDR1 SGHRS, CDR2 YFSETQ. CDR3 protein: CASRRDRNNEKLFF.

The J gene is TRBJ2-1, the V gene TRBV12-5. Germline loops: CDR1 LGHNT, CDR2 FRNRAP. The CDR3 runs 11 residues. This CDR3 reads CASLLYNEQFF.

The J gene is TRBJ1-2, the V gene TRBV14; the D call of TRBD1 rests on TCRdb alone, since no DNA is present to check it. From germline, CDR1 is SGHDN and CDR2 FVKESK. This CDR3 is built from 14 residues. The CDR3 here is CASSPPFGAYGYTF.